This passage covers 3 T cell receptor beta chains from one sample sequenced in a study of graft-versus-host responses after intestinal transplantation. Their antigen targets remain unknown. The data were produced by immunoSEQ multiplex PCR, yet TCRdb's version contains in-frame clones alone and is incomplete. The data contain about 110,000 clones, about 92% of them singletons. The sample was unstimulated CD4+ T cells sorted from spleen or lymph node cells, taken before transplant. Source of these receptors: a human donor who was the organ donor for an intestinal transplant.

The rearrangement uses TRBV6-6 and TRBJ2-7; TRBD1 matches 9 bases. The length of the CDR3 is 14 residues. Trimming took 6 bases from V and 5 from J; bases not matched to a gene: 8. From germline, CDR1 is MNHNY and CDR2 SVGAGI (reference sequence). This CDR3 is CASRRTQGADEQYF. The CDR3 DNA sequence: TGTGCCAGCAGGCGGACACAGGGGGCTGACGAGCAGTACTTC.

The chain links TRBV7-7 to TRBJ2-2, with D possibly matching TRBD2 (5 bases). V lost 1 base, J lost 6 bases, and 15 bases lay in between. Germline-derived CDR1 and CDR2 are SSHAT and FNYEAQ (reference sequence). This CDR3 has 16 amino acids. CDR3 residues: CASSLDSDLTAGELFF. The CDR3, as DNA: TGTGCCAGCAGCTTAGATAGCGATCTCACAGCCGGGGAGCTGTTTTTT.

The chain is built from TRBV10-3 and TRBJ2-1; TRBD1 aligns across 9 bases. The J segment lost 0 bases and the V segment lost 7 bases, leaving 4 bases of the junction unmatched. CDR1 is ENHRY, CDR2 SYGVKD, per germline. The CDR3 contains 15 residues. CDR3 nucleotide sequence: TGTGCCATCACCCCGGACAGGGGCTCCTACAATGAGCAGTTCTTC. Translating it yields CAITPDRGSYNEQFF.